Following are 9 T cell receptor beta chains from one sample sequenced in a study of shared clonotypes between healthy human individuals. Only in-frame clones appear in the TCRdb table, and some are missing; sequencing was by immunoSEQ multiplex PCR. The data show roughly 76,000 clones, with about 64% seen just once and just over 50% held by the top ten. The specimen was memory CD8+ T cells sorted from blood. Subset meaning: CD45RO+ cells pooled with CCR7-negative TemRA cells. These receptors all stem from a man aged 25-45 years in good health.

The gene calls are TRBV19 and TRBJ1-5; D is unresolved. CDR1 is LNHDA and CDR2 is SQIVND in the germline V gene (reference sequence). The CDR3 runs 13 residues. Trimming shortened V by 7 bases and J by 9 bases, and 16 bases separated the two germline ends. As DNA, the CDR3 is TGTGCCAGTAATAGAGGGCTCCTGGGGCCCCAGCATTTT. Amino acids: CASNRGLLGPQHF.

The V and J genes are TRBV4-3 and TRBJ2-1, with D tentatively TRBD2 (6 bases). V lost 8 bases and J 9 bases, leaving 20 bases between the germline ends. CDR3 length equals 14 residues. Germline assignment: CDR1 LGHNA and CDR2 YSLEER. CDR3 coding DNA: TGCGCCAGCGGACCGGGACTTGGAGTTTCTGAGCAGTTCTTC. Encoded protein: CASGPGLGVSEQFF.

This clone showed up just once. The chain uses TRBV4-3 and TRBJ1-2; D is possibly TRBD1 (5 bases). The CDR3 spans 16 residues. CDR1 is LGHNA, CDR2 YSLEER, per germline. The germline V and J ends were trimmed by 2 bases and 3 bases, with 16 bases remaining between them. CDR3 sequence: CASSQRLRGSYYGYTF. CDR3 in DNA: TGCGCCAGCAGCCAACGACTAAGGGGTTCTTACTATGGCTACACCTTC.

V and J are TRBV6-5 and TRBJ1-1, with TRBD1 as a possible D gene (6 bases). The CDR3 loop spans 14 amino acids. Germline V gene lookup returns CDR1 MNHEY and CDR2 SVGAGI. The V gene lost 4 bases and the J gene lost 1 base, with 10 bases spanning the gap. CDR3 DNA sequence: TGTGCCAGCAGTTTCCAGGGGCGGAACACTGAAGCTTTCTTT. Protein: CASSFQGRNTEAFF.

The chain couples TRBV5-4 to TRBJ2-3; 9 nucleotides line up with TRBD2. Germline V gene data show CDR1 as SGHNT and CDR2 as YYREEE (reference sequence). The CDR3 covers 15 residues. The ends lost 2 bases at V and 4 bases at J; junction bases unmatched: 5. The CDR3 reads CASSFPREGPDTQYF. As DNA, the CDR3 is TGTGCCAGCAGCTTTCCGCGGGAGGGCCCAGATACGCAGTATTTT.

This rearrangement joins TRBV18 to TRBJ2-1; D is unresolved. Trimming cost V 0 bases and J 7 bases, with 10 bases left between them. From germline, CDR1 is KGHSH and CDR2 LQKENI. The CDR3 runs to 14 residues. The CDR3 is CASSPPGNGNEQFF. The CDR3 bases are TGTGCCAGCTCACCACCGGGGAATGGTAATGAGCAGTTCTTC.

The chain links TRBV10-3 to TRBJ2-3; 10 bases line up with TRBD2. CDR1 is ENHRY, CDR2 SYGVKD, per germline. Trimming at V came to 6 bases and at J to 3 bases, leaving 6 bases not matched to a gene. This CDR3 is 15 amino acids long. This CDR3 reads CAIRPGTSVTDTQYF. The CDR3 region has the DNA TGTGCCATCAGGCCCGGGACTAGCGTTACAGATACGCAGTATTTT.

In this sample, this clone turned up many times. The CDR3, as DNA: TGTGCCAGCAGATCCATATACTACGAGCAGTACTTC. This gives the protein CASRSIYYEQYF. This chain links TRBV6-6 with TRBJ2-7; D not resolved. Per the germline V gene, CDR1 is MNHNY and CDR2 is SVGAGI (reference sequence). The CDR3 runs 12 residues. Trimming took off 6 bases at V and 3 bases at J, with 9 bases between the two ends.

Only a few counts were recorded for this clone. The chain combines TRBV5-1 with TRBJ2-3; possible D gene TRBD2, 6 bases. This CDR3 is 15 amino acids long. Germline V CDR1 and CDR2: SGHRS, YFSETQ. Trimming shortened V by 4 bases and J by 3 bases, and 15 bases separated the two germline ends. The CDR3 nucleotides are TGCGCCAGCAGCCCGCTCGGGGGACGGACAGATACGCAGTATTTT. Its protein product is CASSPLGGRTDTQYF.